The clone carrying this TCR beta chain was recorded once. Donors were grouped by their self-reported clinical history. The source of the sample is a study of blood T cell repertoires in COVID-19. Germline V CDR1 and CDR2: MNHEY, SMNVEV (reference sequence). Trimming removed 10 bases from V and 4 bases from J, with 13 bases in between. CDR3 length: 12 amino acids. Method: immunoSEQ multiplex PCR; TCRdb's copy keeps in-frame clones and lacks some. This table has approximately 270,000 clones, roughly 86% appearing once. The rearrangement joins TRBV27 to TRBJ1-1; possible D gene TRBD1, 5 bases. The sequenced sample was PBMCs or T cells enriched from blood (not recorded which). The clonotype originates from a woman aged 55-75 years who had recovered from COVID-19. For the CDR3, the DNA is TGTGCCACCCGTCGGGGGGGCACTGAAGCTTTCTTT. Its translation: CATRRGGTEAFF.